Shown below are 6 T cell receptor beta chains from a single sample sequenced in a study of cytomegalovirus exposure and HLA in healthy donors. Both 60 Vbeta primers and 13 Jbeta primers went into the PCR. Here immunoSEQ multiplex PCR was the method, and the copy in TCRdb shows in-frame clones only, minus some. The data show fewer than 200,000 clones, approximately 80% seen once. The sample was PBMCs. These TCRs come from a woman younger than 45 in good health and CMV-seronegative.

This sequence joins TRBV30 and TRBJ2-7; 14 positions agree with TRBD2. The CDR3 is made up of 15 amino acids. The junction had 2 bases not matched to a gene; V was cut back by 1 base and J by 3 bases. CDR1 is GTSNPN and CDR2 is SVGIG in the germline V gene (reference sequence). The CDR3 DNA reads as TGTGCCTGGAGTGATGGGACTAGCGGGAGCTACGAGCAGTACTTC. The encoded protein is CAWSDGTSGSYEQYF.

The chain recombines TRBV7-2 with TRBJ2-5; D is perhaps TRBD2 (6 bases). The CDR3 is 15 residues long. CDR1 and CDR2 from the germline V gene are SGHTA and FQGNSA. Trimming shortened V by 5 bases and J by 4 bases, and 17 bases separated the two germline ends. The CDR3 reads CASSINLVGGETQYF. The CDR3 region has the DNA TGTGCCAGCAGCATTAACCTTGTGGGGGGAGAGACCCAGTACTTC.

The rearrangement uses TRBV7-9 and TRBJ1-3; D is ambiguous. This CDR3 contains 13 residues. Trimming left V 3 bases short and J 1 base short, with 4 bases between. CDR1 and CDR2 (germline): SEHNR, FQNEAQ (reference sequence). CDR3 sequence (DNA): TGTGCCAGCAGCTTCCAATCTGGAAACACCATATATTTT. Translating it yields CASSFQSGNTIYF. The full variable domain, rest sourced from reference TRBV7-9 and TRBJ1-3, is DTGVSQNPRHKITKRGQNVTFRCDPISEHNRLYWYRQTLGQGPEFLTYFQNEAQLEKSRLLSDRFSAERPKGSFSTLEIQRTEQGDSAMYLCASSFQSGNTIYFGEGSWLTVV.

The chain employs TRBV14 and TRBJ2-7; D perhaps matches TRBD2 (5 bases). The V gene's germline CDR1 is SGHDN and CDR2 FVKESK. Trimming removed 1 base at V and 9 bases at J, with 13 bases between. The CDR3 covers 13 residues. CDR3 amino acids: CASSQAGSGGQYF. The CDR3 DNA follows: TGTGCCAGCAGCCAAGCTGGGAGTGGCGGGCAGTACTTC.

V gene TRBV6-1 combines with J gene TRBJ1-2; weak D call: TRBD1 (6 bases). Trimming cost V 5 bases and J 6 bases, with 7 bases left between them. This CDR3 region has 11 residues. CDR1 is MNHNS and CDR2 is SASEGT in the germline V gene. Here the CDR3 DNA reads TGTGCCAGCAGTAAGGGGGATGGCTACACCTTC. Encoded protein: CASSKGDGYTF.

This sequence joins TRBV10-3 and TRBJ1-6; 9 positions agree with TRBD1. Germline V gene sequence: CDR1 ENHRY, CDR2 SYGVKD. The V segment lost 7 bases and the J segment 7 bases; nucleotides outside the gene matches: 2. The CDR3 contains 13 residues. CDR3 loop: CAIKTGGNSPLHF. As DNA, the CDR3 is TGTGCCATCAAGACAGGGGGGAATTCACCCCTCCACTTT.